The clone carrying this T cell receptor (beta chain) was observed a few times. Antigen: not known. The data derive from a study of graft-versus-host responses after intestinal transplantation. Study-wide context: Every recipient had anti-thymocyte globulin induction and roughly three years of tacrolimus plus steroids.

Study outcomes and limitations: GvH clones occurred in recipient marrow; some first appeared in ileum or blood. HvG clone declines early post-transplant were associated with peak circulating GvH levels.

The data were produced by immunoSEQ multiplex PCR, yet TCRdb's version contains in-frame clones alone and is incomplete. Altogether 90,000 to 130,000 clones are present, roughly 93% being singletons, with the ten largest covering roughly 0.5%. This sequence was found in a human donor who received an intestinal transplant. The sequenced sample was unstimulated CD8+ T cells sorted from spleen or lymph node cells, obtained before intestinal transplant.

For the CDR3, the DNA is TGTGCCATCGAGAGCAACACCGGGGAGCTGTTTTTT. This translates into CAIESNTGELFF. The rearrangement joins TRBV6-5 to TRBJ2-2, with D hard to call. Between the trimmed V and J ends, which lost 10 bases and 2 bases, there was a span of 8 bases. The CDR3 spans 12 residues. Germline-derived CDR1 and CDR2 are MNHEY and SVGAGI.